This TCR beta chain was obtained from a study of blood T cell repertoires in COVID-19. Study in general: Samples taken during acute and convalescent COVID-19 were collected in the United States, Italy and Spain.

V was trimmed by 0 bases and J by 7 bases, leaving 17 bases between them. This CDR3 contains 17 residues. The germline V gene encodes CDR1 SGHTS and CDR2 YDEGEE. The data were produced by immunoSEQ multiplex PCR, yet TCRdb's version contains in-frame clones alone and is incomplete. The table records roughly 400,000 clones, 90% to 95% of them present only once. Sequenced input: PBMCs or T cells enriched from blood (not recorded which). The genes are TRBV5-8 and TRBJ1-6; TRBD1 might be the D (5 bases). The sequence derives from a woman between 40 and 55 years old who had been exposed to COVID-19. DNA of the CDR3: TGTGCCAGCAGCTTGGATGGGTCGGGAGCAGGGAATTCACCCCTCCACTTT. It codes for CASSLDGSGAGNSPLHF. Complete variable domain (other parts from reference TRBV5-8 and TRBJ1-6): EAGVTQSPTHLIKTRGQQATLRCSPISGHTSVYWYQQALGLGLQFLLWYDEGEERNRGNFPPRFSGRQFPNYSSELNVNALELEDSALYLCASSLDGSGAGNSPLHFGNGTRLTVT.